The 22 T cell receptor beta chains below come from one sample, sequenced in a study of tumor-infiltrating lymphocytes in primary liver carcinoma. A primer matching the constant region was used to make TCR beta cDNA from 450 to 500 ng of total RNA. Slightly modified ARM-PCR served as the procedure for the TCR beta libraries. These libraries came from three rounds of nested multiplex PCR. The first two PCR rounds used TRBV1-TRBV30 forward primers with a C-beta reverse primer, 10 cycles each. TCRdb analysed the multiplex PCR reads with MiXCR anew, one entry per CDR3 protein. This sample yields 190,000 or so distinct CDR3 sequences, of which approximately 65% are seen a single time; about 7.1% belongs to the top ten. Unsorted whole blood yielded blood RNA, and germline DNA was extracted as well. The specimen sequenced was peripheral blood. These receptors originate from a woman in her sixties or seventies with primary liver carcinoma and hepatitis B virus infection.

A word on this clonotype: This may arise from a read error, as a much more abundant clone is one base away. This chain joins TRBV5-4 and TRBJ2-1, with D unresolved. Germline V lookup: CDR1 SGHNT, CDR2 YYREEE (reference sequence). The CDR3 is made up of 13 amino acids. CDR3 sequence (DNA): TGTTCCAGCAGCTTGGAGTTTTCCAATGAGCAGTTCTTC. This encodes CSSSLEFSNEQFF.

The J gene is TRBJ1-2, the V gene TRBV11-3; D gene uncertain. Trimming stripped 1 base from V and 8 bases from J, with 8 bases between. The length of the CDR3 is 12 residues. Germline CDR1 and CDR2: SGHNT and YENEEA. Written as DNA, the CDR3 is TGTGCCAGCAGCTTAGGGGATGAAGGCTACACCTTC. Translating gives CASSLGDEGYTF.

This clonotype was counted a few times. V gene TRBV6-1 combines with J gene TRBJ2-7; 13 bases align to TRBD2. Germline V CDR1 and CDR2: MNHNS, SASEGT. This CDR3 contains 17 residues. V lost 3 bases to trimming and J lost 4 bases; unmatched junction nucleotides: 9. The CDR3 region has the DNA TGTGCCAGCAGTGACCCTTCGACTAGCGGGAGGTTGTACGAGCAGTACTTC. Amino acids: CASSDPSTSGRLYEQYF.

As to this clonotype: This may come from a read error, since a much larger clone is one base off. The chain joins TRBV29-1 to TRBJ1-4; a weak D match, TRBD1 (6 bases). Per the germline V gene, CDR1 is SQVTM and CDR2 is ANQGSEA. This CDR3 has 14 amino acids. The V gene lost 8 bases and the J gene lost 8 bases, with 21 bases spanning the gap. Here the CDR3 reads CSIADGGTGEKLFF. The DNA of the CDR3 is TGCAGCATCGCCGACGGAGGTACAGGGGAAAAACTGTTTTTT.

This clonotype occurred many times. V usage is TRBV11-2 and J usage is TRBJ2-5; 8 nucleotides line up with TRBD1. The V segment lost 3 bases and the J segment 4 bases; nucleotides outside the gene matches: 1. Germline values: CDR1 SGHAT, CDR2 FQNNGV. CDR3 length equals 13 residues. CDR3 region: CASSFGTGETQYF. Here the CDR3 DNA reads TGTGCCAGCAGCTTCGGGACAGGAGAGACCCAGTACTTC.

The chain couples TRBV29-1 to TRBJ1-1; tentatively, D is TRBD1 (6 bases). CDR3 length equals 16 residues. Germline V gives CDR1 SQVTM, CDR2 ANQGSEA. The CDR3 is CIVAPGAGHGNTEAFF. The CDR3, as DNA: TGCATCGTGGCTCCAGGGGCTGGACATGGAAACACTGAAGCTTTCTTT.

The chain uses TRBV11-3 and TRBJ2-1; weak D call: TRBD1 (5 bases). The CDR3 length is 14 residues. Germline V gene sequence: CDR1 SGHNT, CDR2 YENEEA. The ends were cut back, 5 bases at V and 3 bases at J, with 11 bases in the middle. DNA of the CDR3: TGTGCCAGCAGCCCATGGGGCTACTACAATGAGCAGTTCTTC. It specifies CASSPWGYYNEQFF.

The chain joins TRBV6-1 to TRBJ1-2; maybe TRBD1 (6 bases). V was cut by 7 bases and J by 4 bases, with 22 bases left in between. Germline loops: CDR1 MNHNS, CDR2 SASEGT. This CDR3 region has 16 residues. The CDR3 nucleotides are TGTGCCAGCACTTTCCCACGTGGGGGGCCTGCCTATGGCTACACCTTC. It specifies CASTFPRGGPAYGYTF.

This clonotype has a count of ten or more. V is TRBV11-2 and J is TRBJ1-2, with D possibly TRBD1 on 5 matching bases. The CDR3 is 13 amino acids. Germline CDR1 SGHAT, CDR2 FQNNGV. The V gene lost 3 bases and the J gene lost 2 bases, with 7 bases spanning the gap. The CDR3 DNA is TGTGCCAGCAGCTTGGGGCGGAACTATGGCTACACCTTC. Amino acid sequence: CASSLGRNYGYTF.

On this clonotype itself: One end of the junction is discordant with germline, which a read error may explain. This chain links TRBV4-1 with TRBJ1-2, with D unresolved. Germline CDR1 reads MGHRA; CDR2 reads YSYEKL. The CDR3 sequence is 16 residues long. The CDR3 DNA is TGTGCCAGCAGCGTGATCCGGATGGGCGGATCCTATGGCTACACCTTC. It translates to CASSVIRMGGSYGYTF.

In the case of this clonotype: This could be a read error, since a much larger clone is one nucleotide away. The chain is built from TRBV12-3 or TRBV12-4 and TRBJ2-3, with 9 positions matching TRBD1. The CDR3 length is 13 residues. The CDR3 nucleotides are TGTGTCAGTACAGGGGGCCTCACAGATACGCAGTATTTT. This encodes CVSTGGLTDTQYF.

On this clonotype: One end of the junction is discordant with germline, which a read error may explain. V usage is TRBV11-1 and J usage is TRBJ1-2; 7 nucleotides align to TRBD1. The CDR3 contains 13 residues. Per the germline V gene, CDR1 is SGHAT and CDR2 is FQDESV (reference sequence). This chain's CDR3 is CAISDRVGYCYTF. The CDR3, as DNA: TGTGCCATCAGCGACAGGGTTGGGTATTGCTACACCTTC.

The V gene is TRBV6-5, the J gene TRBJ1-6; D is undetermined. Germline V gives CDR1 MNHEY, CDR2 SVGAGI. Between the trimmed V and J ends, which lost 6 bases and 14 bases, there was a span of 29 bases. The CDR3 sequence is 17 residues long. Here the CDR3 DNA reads TGTGCCAGCAGCCAGAGTGTGGGTGTTGGGGATAATCGAGCCCTCCACTTT. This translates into CASSQSVGVGDNRALHF.

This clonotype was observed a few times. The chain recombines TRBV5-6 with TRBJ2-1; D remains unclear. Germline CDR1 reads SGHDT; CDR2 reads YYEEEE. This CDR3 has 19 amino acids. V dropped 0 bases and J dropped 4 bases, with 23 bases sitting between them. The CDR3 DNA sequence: TGTGCCAGCAGCTTGGGGGTAGGCGGCGCCGGAACCCTTTACAATGAGCAGTTCTTC. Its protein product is CASSLGVGGAGTLYNEQFF.

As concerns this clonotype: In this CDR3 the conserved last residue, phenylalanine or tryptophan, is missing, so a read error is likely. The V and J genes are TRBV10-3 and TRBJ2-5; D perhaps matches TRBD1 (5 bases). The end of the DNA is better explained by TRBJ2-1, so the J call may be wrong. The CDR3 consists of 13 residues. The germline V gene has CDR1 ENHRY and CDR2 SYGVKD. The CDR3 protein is CAVSGASYNEQFL. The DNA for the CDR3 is TGTGCCGTCAGTGGGGCCAGCTACAATGAGCAGTTCCTC.

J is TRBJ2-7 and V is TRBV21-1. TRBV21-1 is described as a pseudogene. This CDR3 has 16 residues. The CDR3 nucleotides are TGTGCCAGCAGCAATCGGCCTTTTGAGGGCTCCTACGAGCAGTACTTC. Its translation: CASSNRPFEGSYEQYF.

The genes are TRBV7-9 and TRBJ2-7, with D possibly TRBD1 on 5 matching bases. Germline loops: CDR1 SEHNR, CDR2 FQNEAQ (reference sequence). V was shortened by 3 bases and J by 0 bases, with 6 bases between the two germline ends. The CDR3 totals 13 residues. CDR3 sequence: CASSFQGSYEQYF. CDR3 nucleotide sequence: TGTGCCAGCAGCTTCCAGGGCTCCTACGAGCAGTACTTC. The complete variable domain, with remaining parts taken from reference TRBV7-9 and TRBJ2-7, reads DTGVSQNPRHKITKRGQNVTFRCDPISEHNRLYWYRQTLGQGPEFLTYFQNEAQLEKSRLLSDRFSAERPKGSFSTLEIQRTEQGDSAMYLCASSFQGSYEQYFGPGTRLTVT.

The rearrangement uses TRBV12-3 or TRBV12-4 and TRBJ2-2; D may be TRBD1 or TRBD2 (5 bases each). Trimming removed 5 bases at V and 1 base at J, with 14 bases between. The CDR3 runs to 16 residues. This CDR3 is CASSRGTLENTGELFF. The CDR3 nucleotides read TGTGCCAGCAGTCGAGGGACCCTAGAGAACACCGGGGAGCTGTTTTTT.

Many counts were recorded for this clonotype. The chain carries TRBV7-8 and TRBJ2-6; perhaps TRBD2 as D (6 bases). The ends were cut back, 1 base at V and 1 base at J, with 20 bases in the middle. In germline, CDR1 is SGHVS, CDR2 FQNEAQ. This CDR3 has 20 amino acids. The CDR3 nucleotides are TGTGCCAGCAGCTTAGAACGGGGTGCGGGAAGGAGGTCTGGGGCCAACGTCCTGACTTTC. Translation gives CASSLERGAGRRSGANVLTF.

CDR3 amino acids: CASSLGDATDTQYF. As DNA, the CDR3 is TGCGCCAGCAGCTTGGGGGACGCCACAGATACGCAGTATTTT. The rearrangement joins TRBV5-1 to TRBJ2-3; D tentatively reads TRBD1 or TRBD2 (5 bases each). V dropped 0 bases and J dropped 2 bases, with 7 bases sitting between them. This CDR3 has 14 residues. Germline V lookup: CDR1 SGHRS, CDR2 YFSETQ.

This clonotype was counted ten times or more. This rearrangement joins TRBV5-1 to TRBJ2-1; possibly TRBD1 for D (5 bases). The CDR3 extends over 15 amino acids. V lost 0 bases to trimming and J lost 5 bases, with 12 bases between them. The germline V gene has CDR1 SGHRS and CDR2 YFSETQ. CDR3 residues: CASSLAGPPNNEQFF. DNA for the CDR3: TGCGCCAGCAGCTTGGCAGGGCCCCCAAACAATGAGCAGTTCTTC.

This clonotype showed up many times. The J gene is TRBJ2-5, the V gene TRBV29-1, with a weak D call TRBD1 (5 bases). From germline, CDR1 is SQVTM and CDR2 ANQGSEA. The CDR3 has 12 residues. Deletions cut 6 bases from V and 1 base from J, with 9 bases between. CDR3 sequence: CSVRQIQETQYF. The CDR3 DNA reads TGCAGCGTGCGACAGATCCAAGAGACCCAGTACTTC.